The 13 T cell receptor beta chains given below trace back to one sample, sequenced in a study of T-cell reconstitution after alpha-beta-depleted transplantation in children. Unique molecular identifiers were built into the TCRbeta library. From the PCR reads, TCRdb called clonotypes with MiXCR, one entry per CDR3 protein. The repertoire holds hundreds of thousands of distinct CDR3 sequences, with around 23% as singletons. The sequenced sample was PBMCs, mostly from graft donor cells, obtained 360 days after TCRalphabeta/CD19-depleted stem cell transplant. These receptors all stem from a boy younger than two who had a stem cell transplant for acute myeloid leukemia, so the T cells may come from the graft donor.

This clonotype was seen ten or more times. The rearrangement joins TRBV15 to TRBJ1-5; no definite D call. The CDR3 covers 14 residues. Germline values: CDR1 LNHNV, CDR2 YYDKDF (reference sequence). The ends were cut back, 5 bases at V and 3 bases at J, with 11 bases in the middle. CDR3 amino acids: CATSPTGYNQPQHF. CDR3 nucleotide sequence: TGTGCCACCAGCCCGACGGGATACAATCAGCCCCAGCATTTT.

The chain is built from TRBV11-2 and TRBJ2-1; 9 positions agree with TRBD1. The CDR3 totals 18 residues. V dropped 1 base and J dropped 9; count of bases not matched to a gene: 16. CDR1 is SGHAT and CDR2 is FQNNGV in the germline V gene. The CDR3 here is CASSLVGEPGQGRFEQFF. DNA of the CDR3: TGTGCCAGCAGCTTAGTGGGGGAGCCGGGACAGGGACGTTTTGAGCAGTTCTTC.

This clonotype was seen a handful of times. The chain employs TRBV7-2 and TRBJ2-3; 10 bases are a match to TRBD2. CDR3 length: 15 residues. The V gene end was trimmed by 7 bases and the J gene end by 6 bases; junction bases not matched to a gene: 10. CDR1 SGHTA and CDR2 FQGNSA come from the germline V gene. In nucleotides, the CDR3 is TGTGCCAGCACGGCGGCTAGCGGGGGTGATGATACGCAGTATTTT. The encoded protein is CASTAASGGDDTQYF.

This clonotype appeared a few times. CDR3 loop: CASSSERRGIQETQYF. The CDR3 DNA sequence: TGTGCCAGCAGCTCCGAGCGGCGGGGGATTCAAGAGACCCAGTACTTC. This chain joins TRBV7-6 and TRBJ2-5; 7 bases agree with TRBD2. Trimming at V came to 4 bases and at J to 2 bases, leaving 10 bases not matched to a gene. The CDR3 has 16 amino acids. Germline V CDR1 and CDR2: SGHVS, FNYEAQ.

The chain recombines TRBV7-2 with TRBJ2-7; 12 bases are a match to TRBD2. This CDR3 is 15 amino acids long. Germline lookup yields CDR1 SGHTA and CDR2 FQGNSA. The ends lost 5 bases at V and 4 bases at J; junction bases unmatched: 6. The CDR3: CASSPRLAGVYEQYF. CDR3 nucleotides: TGTGCCAGCAGCCCTCGACTAGCGGGGGTTTACGAGCAGTACTTC.

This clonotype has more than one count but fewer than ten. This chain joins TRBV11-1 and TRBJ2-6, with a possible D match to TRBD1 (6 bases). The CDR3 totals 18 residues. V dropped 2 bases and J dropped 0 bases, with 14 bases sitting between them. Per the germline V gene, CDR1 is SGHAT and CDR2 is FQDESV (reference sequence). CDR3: CASSLSSGANSGANVLTF. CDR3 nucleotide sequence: TGTGCCAGCAGCTTATCATCAGGGGCGAACTCTGGGGCCAACGTCCTGACTTTC.

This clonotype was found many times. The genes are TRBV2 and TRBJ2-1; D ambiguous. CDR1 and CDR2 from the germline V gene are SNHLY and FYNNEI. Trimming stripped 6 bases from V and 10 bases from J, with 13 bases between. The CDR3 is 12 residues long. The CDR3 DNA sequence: TGTGCCAGCAGAGACCCGAGAGGAGAGCAGTTCTTC. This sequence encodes CASRDPRGEQFF.

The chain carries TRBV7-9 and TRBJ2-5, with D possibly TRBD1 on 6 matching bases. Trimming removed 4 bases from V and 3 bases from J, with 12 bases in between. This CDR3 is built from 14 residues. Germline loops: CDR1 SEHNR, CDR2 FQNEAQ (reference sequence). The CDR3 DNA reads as TGTGCCAGCAGCTCCCTGACAGGAGAAGAGACCCAGTACTTC. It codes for CASSSLTGEETQYF.

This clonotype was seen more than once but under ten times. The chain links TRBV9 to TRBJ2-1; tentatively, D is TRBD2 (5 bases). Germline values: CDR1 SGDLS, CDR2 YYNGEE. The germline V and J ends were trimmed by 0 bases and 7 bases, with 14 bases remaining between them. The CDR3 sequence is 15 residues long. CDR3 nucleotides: TGTGCCAGCAGCGTAGAAAGCGGAGCGAAGAATGAGCAGTTCTTC. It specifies CASSVESGAKNEQFF.

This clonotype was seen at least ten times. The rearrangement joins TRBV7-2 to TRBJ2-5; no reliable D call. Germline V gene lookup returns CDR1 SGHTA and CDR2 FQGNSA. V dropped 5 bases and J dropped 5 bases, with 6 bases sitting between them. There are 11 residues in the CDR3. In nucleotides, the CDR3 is TGTGCCAGCAGCAAAACTGAGACCCAGTACTTC. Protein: CASSKTETQYF.

CDR3 coding DNA: TGTGCCAGTAGTATATATCGGGACAGGGTTCAGCCCCAGCATTTT. Translation: CASSIYRDRVQPQHF. The chain couples TRBV19 to TRBJ1-5, with TRBD1 matching over 9 bases. The CDR3 is 15 amino acids. V was pared by 2 bases and J by 6 bases, with 5 bases of the junction left unmatched. Germline V lookup: CDR1 LNHDA, CDR2 SQIVND (reference sequence).

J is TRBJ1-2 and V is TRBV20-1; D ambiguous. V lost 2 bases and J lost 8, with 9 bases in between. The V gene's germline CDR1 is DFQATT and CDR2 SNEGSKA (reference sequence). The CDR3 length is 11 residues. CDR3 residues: CSARRSPGYTF. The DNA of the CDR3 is TGCAGTGCTAGAAGGTCGCCCGGCTACACCTTC.

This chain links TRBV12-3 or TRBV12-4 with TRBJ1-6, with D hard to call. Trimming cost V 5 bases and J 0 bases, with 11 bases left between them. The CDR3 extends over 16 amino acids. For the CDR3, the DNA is TGTGCCAGCAGTCGCGACGGAGCCTCCTATAATTCACCCCTCCACTTT. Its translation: CASSRDGASYNSPLHF.